A selection of T cell receptor beta chains follows, all from one sample in a study of tissue T cells after allogeneic stem cell transplantation. The assay was immunoSEQ multiplex PCR, and TCRdb's table has in-frame clones only and misses some. Of roughly 25,000 clones in the sample, 70% to 75% are singletons; the top ten hold less than 10%. The sample here was tissue from the ileum, taken at autopsy. These receptors were obtained from a female donor older than 55 with lung cancer. Each CDR3 is given with its conserved first and last residue. Each record gives: clone size, D gene, V gene, J gene, CDR3 DNA, CDR3 protein. The D gene is left open where the match is weak. Only some rows state a clone size, as once, few, many or a class for expanded clones.

clone_size: -; d_call: -; v_call: TRBV14; j_call: TRBJ1-3; cdr3_nt: TGTGCCAGCAGCCAAGACCGTTTATTTGGAAACACCATATATTTT; cdr3_aa: CASSQDRLFGNTIYF
clone_size: -; d_call: -; v_call: TRBV7-2; j_call: TRBJ2-7; cdr3_nt: TGTGCCAGCAGCTTAGGAGGGGCGGCCTACGAGCAGTACTTC; cdr3_aa: CASSLGGAAYEQYF
clone_size: few; d_call: -; v_call: TRBV5-1; j_call: TRBJ2-1; cdr3_nt: TGCGCCAGCAGCCCTGATTCGACATCCCGAAAGCAGTTCTTC; cdr3_aa: CASSPDSTSRKQFF
clone_size: -; d_call: -; v_call: TRBV11-3; j_call: TRBJ1-2; cdr3_nt: TGTGCCAGCAGCTTAGGGCATCACTATGGCTACACCTTC; cdr3_aa: CASSLGHHYGYTF
clone_size: -; d_call: TRBD1; v_call: TRBV12-3/TRBV12-4; j_call: TRBJ1-5; cdr3_nt: TGTGCCAGCAGTTTGACAGGGGGGCAGCCCCAGCATTTT; cdr3_aa: CASSLTGGQPQHF
clone_size: once; d_call: -; v_call: TRBV19; j_call: TRBJ1-1; cdr3_nt: TGTGCCAGTAGCAGTGCCGCTGGGGGGGACACTGAAGCTTTCTTT; cdr3_aa: CASSSAAGGDTEAFF
clone_size: -; d_call: TRBD2; v_call: TRBV9; j_call: TRBJ2-1; cdr3_nt: TGTGCCAGCAGCCCTGGACTAGCGGGTCTGGATGAGCAGTTCTTC; cdr3_aa: CASSPGLAGLDEQFF
clone_size: few; d_call: TRBD2; v_call: TRBV18; j_call: TRBJ2-1; cdr3_nt: TGTGCCAGCTCACCTAGAACGCGGGGGAGCTCCTACAATGAGCAGTTCTTC; cdr3_aa: CASSPRTRGSSYNEQFF
clone_size: -; d_call: TRBD1; v_call: TRBV7-9; j_call: TRBJ2-7; cdr3_nt: TGTGCCAGCAGCCAGGGGGAGTCGCCCTACGAGCAGTACTTC; cdr3_aa: CASSQGESPYEQYF
clone_size: medium-sized; d_call: TRBD2; v_call: TRBV7-3; j_call: TRBJ2-1; cdr3_nt: TGTGCCAGCAGCCTTACTAGCGGGAGGAGCAATGAGCAGTTCTTC; cdr3_aa: CASSLTSGRSNEQFF
clone_size: -; d_call: TRBD2; v_call: TRBV7-9; j_call: TRBJ2-1; cdr3_nt: TGTGCCAGCAGCTCTATCGGGACTAGAAACAATGAGCAGTTCTTC; cdr3_aa: CASSSIGTRNNEQFF
clone_size: -; d_call: -; v_call: TRBV21-1; j_call: TRBJ2-3; cdr3_nt: TGTGCCAGCAGCTCAAAGGGGGGACCGTCCACAGATACGCAGTATTTT; cdr3_aa: CASSSKGGPSTDTQYF
clone_size: -; d_call: -; v_call: TRBV27; j_call: TRBJ1-4; cdr3_nt: TGTGCCAGCAGAGAACAGGGACTTGAAAAACTGTTTTTT; cdr3_aa: CASREQGLEKLFF
clone_size: -; d_call: TRBD1; v_call: TRBV7-2; j_call: TRBJ1-4; cdr3_nt: TGTGCCAGCAGCCGGGACAGGAGAACAAGTGAAAAACTGTTTTTT; cdr3_aa: CASSRDRRTSEKLFF
clone_size: -; d_call: -; v_call: TRBV3-1/TRBV3-2; j_call: TRBJ1-1; cdr3_nt: TGTGCCAGCAGTGTGTCTAAGAACACTGAAGCTTTCTTT; cdr3_aa: CASSVSKNTEAFF
clone_size: -; d_call: TRBD1; v_call: TRBV4-1; j_call: TRBJ1-2; cdr3_nt: TGCGCCAGCAGCCAACCGGGACAGGGTCGTGGCTACACCTTC; cdr3_aa: CASSQPGQGRGYTF
clone_size: -; d_call: -; v_call: TRBV13; j_call: TRBJ1-2; cdr3_nt: TGTGCCAGCAGCGAACGGAACTATGGCTACACCTTC; cdr3_aa: CASSERNYGYTF
clone_size: -; d_call: -; v_call: TRBV7-6; j_call: TRBJ1-3; cdr3_nt: TGTGCCAGCAGCTCCCAAAGACACTCTGGAAACACCATATATTTT; cdr3_aa: CASSSQRHSGNTIYF
clone_size: -; d_call: TRBD1; v_call: TRBV25-1; j_call: TRBJ1-1; cdr3_nt: TGTGCCAGCGAGGACAGGGAAGCTTTCTTT; cdr3_aa: CASEDREAFF
clone_size: -; d_call: TRBD2; v_call: TRBV3-1/TRBV3-2; j_call: TRBJ2-5; cdr3_nt: TGTGCCAGCAGCCAGGGACTAGCGGGGGGGCTTTACCAAGAGACCCAGTACTTC; cdr3_aa: CASSQGLAGGLYQETQYF
clone_size: -; d_call: TRBD2; v_call: TRBV10-2; j_call: TRBJ2-2; cdr3_nt: TGCGCCAGCAGGCCCACTAGCGGAGCTTTCACCGGGGAGCTGTTTTTT; cdr3_aa: CASRPTSGAFTGELFF
clone_size: -; d_call: -; v_call: TRBV12-3/TRBV12-4; j_call: TRBJ2-1; cdr3_nt: TGTGCCAGCAGTCTCCAGGGGCGGGAGTTCTTC; cdr3_aa: CASSLQGREFF
clone_size: -; d_call: -; v_call: TRBV2; j_call: TRBJ1-2; cdr3_nt: TGTGCCACCCCGGCGACAGGCTATGGCTACACCTTC; cdr3_aa: CATPATGYGYTF
clone_size: -; d_call: TRBD1; v_call: TRBV19; j_call: TRBJ2-4; cdr3_nt: TGTGCCAGTACCCGGGGGGACAGGGCGAAAAACATTCAGTACTTC; cdr3_aa: CASTRGDRAKNIQYF
clone_size: -; d_call: -; v_call: TRBV11-3; j_call: TRBJ2-7; cdr3_nt: TGTGCCAGCAGCTTAGGTATAAGCGGTGAGCAGTACTTC; cdr3_aa: CASSLGISGEQYF
clone_size: -; d_call: -; v_call: TRBV6-1; j_call: TRBJ1-1; cdr3_nt: TGTGCCAGCAGTGAAATGGGGAACACTGAAGCTTTCTTT; cdr3_aa: CASSEMGNTEAFF
clone_size: -; d_call: -; v_call: TRBV4-2; j_call: TRBJ1-1; cdr3_nt: TGTGCCAGCAGCCAAGAGGGTGGGCTTAGGAACACTGAAGCTTTCTTT; cdr3_aa: CASSQEGGLRNTEAFF
clone_size: medium-sized; d_call: -; v_call: TRBV19; j_call: TRBJ1-4; cdr3_nt: TGTGCCAGTAGTATTGGCTCGGGGGTCGGTAATGAAAAACTGTTTTTT; cdr3_aa: CASSIGSGVGNEKLFF
clone_size: -; d_call: -; v_call: TRBV5-1; j_call: TRBJ1-2; cdr3_nt: TGCGCCAGCAGCTTGGCCGCGTCGCAGGGGCTGGGGGGCTACACCTTC; cdr3_aa: CASSLAASQGLGGYTF
clone_size: -; d_call: -; v_call: TRBV27; j_call: TRBJ2-1; cdr3_nt: TGTGCCAGCAGTTTTAAGGGACCCCGGTACGGTGAGCAGTTCTTC; cdr3_aa: CASSFKGPRYGEQFF
clone_size: -; d_call: -; v_call: TRBV4-1; j_call: TRBJ2-6; cdr3_nt: TGCGCCAGCAGCCTTGACAGGAGGATAAAATCTGGGGCCAACGTCCTGACTTTC; cdr3_aa: CASSLDRRIKSGANVLTF
clone_size: -; d_call: -; v_call: TRBV3-1/TRBV3-2; j_call: TRBJ2-1; cdr3_nt: TGTGCCAGCAGCCAAGATGTAGGAAGATACAATGAGCAGTTCTTC; cdr3_aa: CASSQDVGRYNEQFF
clone_size: -; d_call: -; v_call: TRBV19; j_call: TRBJ2-1; cdr3_nt: TGTGCCAGTAGTATCCTAGCCAACACCTACAATGAGCAGTTCTTC; cdr3_aa: CASSILANTYNEQFF
clone_size: few; d_call: TRBD1; v_call: TRBV7-3; j_call: TRBJ2-5; cdr3_nt: TGTGCCAGCAGCTTAACCGGGACAGGGAGACAGACCCAGTACTTC; cdr3_aa: CASSLTGTGRQTQYF
clone_size: few; d_call: -; v_call: TRBV6-5; j_call: TRBJ1-6; cdr3_nt: TGTGCCAGCAGGACTTTCGGGAGCTCACCCCTCCACTTT; cdr3_aa: CASRTFGSSPLHF